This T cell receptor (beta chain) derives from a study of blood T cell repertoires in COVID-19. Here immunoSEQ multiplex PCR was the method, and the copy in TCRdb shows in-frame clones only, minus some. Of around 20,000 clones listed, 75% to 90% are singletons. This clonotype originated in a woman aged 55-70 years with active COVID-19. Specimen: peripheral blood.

The DNA of the CDR3 is TGTGCCAGCAGCCGATTAAACCAGGGGGCGCCTTACACCGGGGAGCTGTTTTTT. Translating gives CASSRLNQGAPYTGELFF. The chain recombines TRBV7-9 with TRBJ2-2, with 8 bases aligning to TRBD1. CDR3 length equals 18 residues. In germline, CDR1 is SEHNR, CDR2 FQNEAQ (reference sequence). V shed 5 bases, J shed 3 bases, and the junction held 14 bases outside the gene matches.